This entry concerns a single T cell receptor beta chain. Its antigen is not identified. The data were taken from a study of cytomegalovirus exposure and HLA in healthy donors. Study-level background: In an earlier analysis, 90 million to 130 million unique TCR beta sequences were found from some 170 million T cells.

Germline V CDR1 and CDR2: MDHEN, SYDVKM. The germline V and J ends were trimmed by 4 bases and 2 bases, with 12 bases remaining between them. The length of the CDR3 is 15 residues. Study observations and caveats: As was reported, the classifier diagnosed cytomegalovirus status with high specificity and sensitivity. In a later analysis, HLA-associated beta chains showed higher expansion and lower generation probabilities than comparable chains. Presence/absence analyses supposed approximately even sequencing depth among donors.

The PCR contained 60 Vbeta and 13 Jbeta primers. Assay: immunoSEQ multiplex PCR; the TCRdb copy retains only in-frame clones and omits some. The sample lists fewer than 250,000 clones, about 85% occurring once. The specimen was PBMCs. The sequence was collected from a boy under 10 years old in good health and CMV-seronegative. The V call is TRBV28, the J call TRBJ1-5; unclear D gene. CDR3 amino acids: CASSSRGPRNQPQHF. The DNA for the CDR3 is TGTGCCAGCAGTTCCCGAGGGCCCCGCAATCAGCCCCAGCATTTT.